Listed here are 31 T cell receptor beta chains from one sample, sequenced in a study of CD8+ T cells in alopecia areata. Treatment meaning: oral pan-JAK inhibitor, 5-10 mg twice daily. It was cDNA, reverse transcribed from extracted RNA, that served as the sequencing template. Profiling relied on immunoSEQ multiplex PCR, and the TCRdb table lists in-frame clones only, not all of them. The sample includes about 290,000 clones, roughly 60% of them seen just once. Sequenced material: CD4+ T cells sorted from blood, taken at week 24, from a patient treated with tofacitinib. The receptors here all came from a human donor with alopecia areata.

The chain links TRBV5-1 to TRBJ2-6; D remains unclear. Germline values: CDR1 SGHRS, CDR2 YFSETQ. The germline V and J ends were trimmed by 0 bases and 4 bases, with 2 bases remaining between them. The CDR3 sequence is 13 residues long. CDR3 in amino acids: CASSLEGANVLTF. The DNA for the CDR3 is TGCGCCAGCAGCTTGGAGGGGGCCAACGTCCTGACTTTC.

This clone was counted only a few times. The chain combines TRBV9 with TRBJ2-7, with a weak D call TRBD2 (6 bases). V gave up 3 bases and J gave up 4 bases, with 8 bases separating them. The CDR3 has 12 residues. The V gene's germline CDR1 is SGDLS and CDR2 YYNGEE. The CDR3 nucleotides are TGTGCCAGCAGCGAGGCGGGGTACGAGCAGTACTTC. Translating it yields CASSEAGYEQYF.

This clone was seen many times. V and J are TRBV2 and TRBJ1-6, with D unclear. Trimming took 4 bases from V and 7 from J, leaving 11 bases between them. CDR3 size: 14 residues. Germline CDR1 and CDR2: SNHLY and FYNNEI. CDR3 in amino acids: CASSGISSNSPLHF. The DNA of the CDR3 is TGTGCCAGCAGTGGGATCAGTTCAAATTCACCCCTCCACTTT.

The chain uses TRBV5-4 and TRBJ1-1; the match to TRBD1 covers 7 bases. The CDR3 extends over 15 amino acids. Germline V gives CDR1 SGHNT, CDR2 YYREEE (reference sequence). V was pared by 3 bases and J by 0 bases, with 5 bases of the junction left unmatched. Written as DNA, the CDR3 is TGTGCCAGCAGCTCCCAACAGGGGATGAACACTGAAGCTTTCTTT. This codes for CASSSQQGMNTEAFF.

The chain links TRBV2 to TRBJ2-3; no firm D call. CDR3 length: 14 residues. CDR1 SNHLY and CDR2 FYNNEI come from the germline V gene. V was shortened by 8 bases and J by 0 bases, with 12 bases between the two germline ends. CDR3 nucleotide sequence: TGTGCCAGCGAGTTTACTACTAGCACAGATACGCAGTATTTT. Amino acids: CASEFTTSTDTQYF.

The chain recombines TRBV30 with TRBJ2-7, with 9 nucleotides matching TRBD1. The CDR3 runs 13 residues. Trimming removed 7 bases from V and 4 bases from J; junction bases left unmatched: 8. CDR1 GTSNPN and CDR2 SVGIG come from the germline V gene (reference sequence). CDR3 loop: CASETGGTYEQYF. In DNA form, the CDR3 reads TGTGCCTCCGAGACAGGGGGGACGTACGAGCAGTACTTC.

The V gene is TRBV5-1, the J gene TRBJ2-3, with 8 bases fitting TRBD2. The CDR3 contains 14 residues. V was clipped by 4 bases and J by 5 bases; unmatched bases: 6. From germline, CDR1 is SGHRS and CDR2 YFSETQ. CDR3 in DNA: TGCGCCAGCAGCATAGGACTAGCAGAAGATACGCAGTATTTT. The encoded protein is CASSIGLAEDTQYF.

The genes are TRBV4-1 and TRBJ2-7, with D possibly matching TRBD2 (7 bases). The CDR3 contains 15 residues. V was trimmed by 3 bases and J by 4 bases, leaving 16 bases between them. Germline V gives CDR1 MGHRA, CDR2 YSYEKL. In DNA form, the CDR3 reads TGCGCCAGCAGCCAGGGAGGGACACTAGGTTACGAGCAGTACTTC. It encodes CASSQGGTLGYEQYF.

To note about this clone: The sample contains more than one DNA sequence encoding this CDR3. The chain joins TRBV29-1 to TRBJ1-1; unclear D gene. This CDR3 spans 13 amino acids. Per the germline V gene, CDR1 is SQVTM and CDR2 is ANQGSEA. Deletions cut 4 bases from V and 0 bases from J, with 9 bases between. CDR3 loop: CSVGGVMNTEAFF. CDR3 DNA: TGCAGCGTTGGGGGTGTTATGAACACTGAAGCTTTCTTT.

This chain joins TRBV2 and TRBJ2-3, with 10 bases identical to TRBD2. The CDR3 totals 14 residues. CDR1 SNHLY and CDR2 FYNNEI come from the germline V gene. The V and J ends lost 8 bases and 5 bases, in that order; junction bases with no gene match: 7. CDR3 bases: TGTGCCAGCGGCCTAGCGGGAGAGCAAGATACGCAGTATTTT. This gives the protein CASGLAGEQDTQYF. Full variable domain (outside the CDR3, taken from reference TRBV2 and TRBJ2-3): EPEVTQTPSHQVTQMGQEVILRCVPISNHLYFYWYRQILGQKVEFLVSFYNNEISEKSEIFDDQFSVERPDGSNFTLKIRSTKLEDSAMYFCASGLAGEQDTQYFGPGTRLTVL.

This clone has just one count. The rearrangement links TRBV4-1 to TRBJ2-7; 8 bases map to TRBD1. This CDR3 has 16 residues. CDR1 and CDR2 (germline): MGHRA, YSYEKL. V gave up 4 bases and J gave up 2 bases; unmatched junction bases: 10. The CDR3 spells CASSRTGPFLTYEQYF. CDR3 sequence (DNA): TGCGCCAGCAGCCGGACAGGGCCTTTTCTTACCTACGAGCAGTACTTC.

This clone was seen only a few times. The chain carries TRBV2 and TRBJ2-1; D is possibly TRBD1 (5 bases). CDR3 length: 15 amino acids. From germline, CDR1 is SNHLY and CDR2 FYNNEI. The V end was cut by 5 bases, the J end by 5 bases, with 16 bases between. DNA of the CDR3: TGTGCCAGCAGTACAGACAGTGTTGTTAACAATGAGCAGTTCTTC. It codes for CASSTDSVVNNEQFF. The variable domain in full, completed from reference TRBV2 and TRBJ2-1, reads EPEVTQTPSHQVTQMGQEVILRCVPISNHLYFYWYRQILGQKVEFLVSFYNNEISEKSEIFDDQFSVERPDGSNFTLKIRSTKLEDSAMYFCASSTDSVVNNEQFFGPGTRLTVL.

The chain has TRBV27 and TRBJ1-5; D is unclear. Between the trimmed V and J ends, which lost 8 bases and 5 bases, there was a span of 13 bases. Germline V lookup: CDR1 MNHEY, CDR2 SMNVEV (reference sequence). The CDR3 length is 13 residues. The CDR3 spells CASRRTVDQPQHF. The CDR3 nucleotides are TGTGCCAGCCGCCGGACCGTAGATCAGCCCCAGCATTTT.

This sequence joins TRBV27 and TRBJ1-1; D not resolved. The CDR3 spans 14 residues. From germline, CDR1 is MNHEY and CDR2 SMNVEV (reference sequence). The V end lost 0 bases, the J end lost 8 bases, and 13 bases lay between the germline ends. The CDR3 protein is CASSLSRDIPEAFF. For the CDR3, the DNA is TGTGCCAGCAGTTTATCGAGAGACATTCCGGAAGCTTTCTTT.

The J gene is TRBJ1-1, the V gene TRBV18; weak D call: TRBD1 (5 bases). This CDR3 comprises 15 residues. V was trimmed by 3 bases and J by 7 bases, leaving 18 bases between them. Per the germline V gene, CDR1 is KGHSH and CDR2 is LQKENI. For the CDR3, the DNA is TGTGCCAGCTCACCGGGGACGGCGGCGGGATTTGAAGCTTTCTTT. Translated, it gives CASSPGTAAGFEAFF.

This clone turned up a few times. The chain couples TRBV7-9 to TRBJ1-2; no definite D call. Between the trimmed V and J ends, which lost 5 bases and 1 base, there was a span of 11 bases. Germline V gene data show CDR1 as SEHNR and CDR2 as FQNEAQ (reference sequence). This CDR3 is 14 amino acids long. The CDR3 region has the DNA TGTGCCAGCAGCCAGGAACTTCTTAACTATGGCTACACCTTC. It translates to CASSQELLNYGYTF.

The chain joins TRBV27 to TRBJ2-2, with D perhaps assigned TRBD1 or TRBD2 (5 bases each). CDR1 MNHEY and CDR2 SMNVEV come from the germline V gene (reference sequence). V was shortened by 5 bases and J by 4 bases, with 11 bases between the two germline ends. This CDR3 has 14 amino acids. Here the CDR3 reads CASSPWDGTGELFF. As DNA, the CDR3 is TGTGCCAGCAGTCCATGGGACGGCACCGGGGAGCTGTTTTTT.

This clone was seen once. The chain uses TRBV30 and TRBJ1-6; D uncertain. CDR3 length equals 13 residues. The ends were cut back, 0 bases at V and 8 bases at J, with 8 bases in the middle. The germline V gene encodes CDR1 GTSNPN and CDR2 SVGIG (reference sequence). CDR3 amino acids: CAWSVYVDSPLHF. CDR3 in DNA: TGTGCCTGGAGTGTATACGTGGATTCACCCCTCCACTTT.

The V and J genes are TRBV15 and TRBJ2-3; maybe TRBD2 (7 bases). Germline values: CDR1 LNHNV, CDR2 YYDKDF (reference sequence). The CDR3 is made up of 15 amino acids. With 6 bases removed from V and 2 bases from J, the gap between germline ends came to 15 bases. CDR3 sequence (DNA): TGTGCCACCAGAGTAGGGGGGGCCCTCACAGATACGCAGTATTTT. Translation: CATRVGGALTDTQYF.

The chain has TRBV15 and TRBJ2-7; TRBD2 is a possible D gene (6 bases). This CDR3 is built from 14 residues. CDR1 and CDR2 (germline): LNHNV, YYDKDF (reference sequence). Trimming cost V 5 bases and J 7 bases, with 18 bases left between them. Written as DNA, the CDR3 is TGTGCCACCAGCCCTCGGGACTGGCTGCGGGAGCAGTACTTC. Translated, it gives CATSPRDWLREQYF. Variable domain in full (rest from reference TRBV15 and TRBJ2-7): DAMVIQNPRYQVTQFGKPVTLSCSQTLNHNVMYWYQQKSSQAPKLLFHYYDKDFNNEADTPDNFQSRRPNTSFCFLDIRSPGLGDTAMYLCATSPRDWLREQYFGPGTRLTVT.

This clone has only one observation. V is TRBV15 and J is TRBJ2-6; 7 bases agree with TRBD1. Per the germline V gene, CDR1 is LNHNV and CDR2 is YYDKDF (reference sequence). Trimming removed 4 bases from V and 4 bases from J; junction bases left unmatched: 10. The CDR3 is 17 amino acids. As DNA, the CDR3 is TGTGCCACCAGCATAAGACAGGGAACCTCAGGGGCCAACGTCCTGACTTTC. Amino acid sequence: CATSIRQGTSGANVLTF.

The genes are TRBV5-6 and TRBJ1-3; the match to TRBD1 covers 7 bases. This CDR3 contains 13 residues. The V segment lost 4 bases and the J segment 2 bases; nucleotides outside the gene matches: 0. Germline V lookup: CDR1 SGHDT, CDR2 YYEEEE. CDR3 DNA sequence: TGTGCCAGCAGCACAGGGGCTGGAAACACCATATATTTT. This codes for CASSTGAGNTIYF.

This sequence joins TRBV9 and TRBJ1-1; D is unresolved. The germline V gene has CDR1 SGDLS and CDR2 YYNGEE. V shed 0 bases and J shed 6 bases, with 21 bases lying between them. There are 17 residues in the CDR3. In DNA, the CDR3 is TGTGCCAGCAGCGTAGGATCCGGGCGTCCTTTTTTCTCTGAAGCTTTCTTT. Its protein is CASSVGSGRPFFSEAFF.

This clone was seen a few times. CDR3 nucleotide sequence: TGTGCCAGCAGTTTGGGGACAGGGTGGTTATCTGAGCAGTTCTTC. Its protein product is CASSLGTGWLSEQFF. The gene calls are TRBV2 and TRBJ2-1, with 9 bases fitting TRBD1. After removal of 5 bases from V and 9 bases from J, the junction contained 11 bases not matched to a gene. The CDR3 loop spans 15 amino acids. The germline V gene has CDR1 SNHLY and CDR2 FYNNEI. Full variable domain (outside the CDR3, taken from reference TRBV2 and TRBJ2-1): EPEVTQTPSHQVTQMGQEVILRCVPISNHLYFYWYRQILGQKVEFLVSFYNNEISEKSEIFDDQFSVERPDGSNFTLKIRSTKLEDSAMYFCASSLGTGWLSEQFFGPGTRLTVL.

The genes are TRBV6-1 and TRBJ2-6, with no clear D. Per the germline V gene, CDR1 is MNHNS and CDR2 is SASEGT. The CDR3 has 13 amino acids. V gave up 8 bases and J gave up 0 bases, with 5 bases separating them. The CDR3 spells CASVTSGANVLTF. The CDR3 DNA is TGTGCCAGCGTGACCTCTGGGGCCAACGTCCTGACTTTC.

This clone was found a few times. The chain joins TRBV5-1 to TRBJ1-1; no clear D gene. Germline CDR1 and CDR2: SGHRS and YFSETQ. The germline V and J ends were trimmed by 2 bases and 0 bases, with 8 bases remaining between them. The CDR3 has 14 amino acids. The chain's CDR3 is CASSFTGLNTEAFF. In DNA form, the CDR3 reads TGCGCCAGCAGCTTTACGGGCTTGAACACTGAAGCTTTCTTT.

The V and J genes are TRBV6-5 and TRBJ1-2, with TRBD1 matching 7 bases. The ends lost 2 bases at V and 7 bases at J; junction bases unmatched: 7. Germline CDR1 MNHEY, CDR2 SVGAGI. CDR3 size: 14 residues. The CDR3 bases are TGTGCCAGCAGTTACGAAAGGGGGCGGCCTGGCTACACCTTC. Translating it yields CASSYERGRPGYTF.

The chain employs TRBV19 and TRBJ2-4; 7 positions agree with TRBD1. The CDR3 runs to 13 residues. Germline V gene data show CDR1 as LNHDA and CDR2 as SQIVND (reference sequence). The junction had 2 bases not matched to a gene; V was cut back by 6 bases and J by 3 bases. As DNA, the CDR3 is TGTGCCAGTAGGTGGGACAGCAAAAACATTCAGTACTTC. Encoded protein: CASRWDSKNIQYF.

Here the CDR3 reads CASSLHGSQVDTQYF. The CDR3 nucleotides read TGTGCCAGCAGCTTACATGGCAGTCAGGTGGATACGCAGTATTTT. This sequence joins TRBV7-3 and TRBJ2-3; no clear D gene. This CDR3 has 15 residues. Germline V gene data show CDR1 as SGHTA and CDR2 as FQGTGA. Trimming took 2 bases from V and 6 from J, leaving 15 bases between them.

This clone was counted only a few times. The chain carries TRBV5-4 and TRBJ2-5, with TRBD1 matching over 7 bases. The junction had 3 bases not matched to a gene; V was cut back by 5 bases and J by 2 bases. The CDR3 sequence is 13 residues long. Per germline, CDR1 SGHNT and CDR2 YYREEE (reference sequence). For the CDR3, the DNA is TGTGCCAGCAGGAGGGACAGTCAAGAGACCCAGTACTTC. Translating gives CASRRDSQETQYF. The entire variable domain, with the rest obtained from reference TRBV5-4 and TRBJ2-5, is as follows: ETGVTQSPTHLIKTRGQQVTLRCSSQSGHNTVSWYQQALGQGPQFIFQYYREEENGRGNFPPRFSGLQFPNYSSELNVNALELDDSALYLCASRRDSQETQYFGPGTRLLVL.

The chain combines TRBV2 with TRBJ1-4, with 8 bases matching TRBD1. The CDR3 loop spans 15 amino acids. Germline V gene sequence: CDR1 SNHLY, CDR2 FYNNEI. V trimming: 6 bases; J trimming: 8 bases; junction bases outside the gene matches: 11. CDR3 sequence (DNA): TGTGCCAGCAGGCGGCAGGGGGCAGTGGGGGAAAAACTGTTTTTT. Its protein is CASRRQGAVGEKLFF.